Following are 30 T cell receptor beta chains from one sample sequenced in a study of response to subunit inactivated influenza vaccine. TCRdb re-analysed the RT-PCR reads in MiXCR, keeping a single row per CDR3 protein. Among about 520,000 distinct CDR3 sequences listed, approximately 7.8% were seen once. Sequenced here: PBMCs from blood, sampled 23 months after vaccination. Receptors originate from a man between 50 and 75 years old who received an inactivated influenza vaccine.

J is TRBJ2-7 and V is TRBV15, with D perhaps TRBD1 (6 bases). V lost 0 bases to trimming and J lost 7 bases, with 16 bases between them. CDR1 and CDR2 (germline): LNHNV, YYDKDF (reference sequence). The CDR3 is 15 amino acids. The CDR3 here is CATSRERVNREEQYF. CDR3 nucleotides: TGTGCCACCAGCAGAGAACGGGTTAACAGGGAAGAGCAGTACTTC.

This clonotype was counted ten times or more. This rearrangement joins TRBV25-1 to TRBJ1-2, with D unresolved. The V end lost 2 bases, the J end lost 8 bases, and 15 bases lay between the germline ends. The length of the CDR3 is 14 residues. Germline V gene data show CDR1 as MGHDK and CDR2 as SYGVNS. In nucleotides, the CDR3 is TGTGCCAGCAGTGAAGTAGGGCACGCGGGCGGCTACACCTTC. Its protein is CASSEVGHAGGYTF.

This clonotype came up many times. This CDR3 is CSVSGYSNQPQHF. CDR3 coding DNA: TGCAGTGTTAGTGGGTATAGCAATCAGCCCCAGCATTTT. This chain connects TRBV20-1 to TRBJ1-5; no clear D. This CDR3 comprises 13 residues. Trimming shortened V by 7 bases and J by 0 bases, and 10 bases separated the two germline ends. The V gene's germline CDR1 is DFQATT and CDR2 SNEGSKA (reference sequence).

In this sample, this clonotype turned up many times. The chain couples TRBV9 to TRBJ2-7, with D perhaps TRBD1 (8 bases). The length of the CDR3 is 14 residues. Germline V lookup: CDR1 SGDLS, CDR2 YYNGEE. V lost 6 bases to trimming and J lost 2 bases, with 15 bases between them. CDR3 bases: TGTGCCAGCAACAGGGGGGGGAGCCCCTACGAGCAGTACTTC. This gives the protein CASNRGGSPYEQYF.

The V and J genes are TRBV5-4 and TRBJ2-1; 7 positions match TRBD1. Per germline, CDR1 SGHNT and CDR2 YYREEE (reference sequence). The CDR3 has 15 residues. The J segment lost 3 bases and the V segment lost 4 bases, leaving 7 bases of the junction unmatched. CDR3 DNA: TGTGCCAGCAGCGAGGGGACAGACCTCTACAATGAGCAGTTCTTC. Encoded protein: CASSEGTDLYNEQFF. The full variable domain, rest sourced from reference TRBV5-4 and TRBJ2-1, is ETGVTQSPTHLIKTRGQQVTLRCSSQSGHNTVSWYQQALGQGPQFIFQYYREEENGRGNFPPRFSGLQFPNYSSELNVNALELDDSALYLCASSEGTDLYNEQFFGPGTRLTVL.

Many counts were recorded for this clonotype. The gene calls are TRBV12-3 or TRBV12-4 and TRBJ2-1, with D uncertain. CDR3 length equals 15 residues. Between the trimmed V and J ends, which lost 4 bases and 4 bases, there was a span of 14 bases. The CDR3 protein is CASSYPWHKYNEQFF. CDR3 DNA: TGTGCCAGCAGTTATCCCTGGCACAAGTACAATGAGCAGTTCTTC.

This clonotype was detected a few times. The J gene is TRBJ2-7, the V gene TRBV20-1; TRBD2 agrees at 10 bases. This CDR3 is built from 15 residues. J lost 1 base, V lost 3 bases, and 6 bases had no gene match. CDR1 DFQATT and CDR2 SNEGSKA come from the germline V gene (reference sequence). The CDR3 coding sequence is TGCAGTGCTAGTTCCTTTAGCGGGAGGTCCTACGAGCAGTACTTC. Amino acids: CSASSFSGRSYEQYF.

This clonotype has only a few counts. This rearrangement joins TRBV20-1 to TRBJ2-1; D is uncertain. The V gene lost 8 bases and the J gene lost 5 bases, with 7 bases spanning the gap. This CDR3 contains 10 residues. Germline V gene lookup returns CDR1 DFQATT and CDR2 SNEGSKA (reference sequence). The CDR3 bases are TGCAGTACCAGACACAATGAGCAGTTCTTC. Protein sequence: CSTRHNEQFF.

A few counts support this clonotype. V usage is TRBV20-1 and J usage is TRBJ2-7, with D perhaps matching TRBD1 or TRBD2 (5 bases each). This CDR3 spans 13 amino acids. Germline assignment: CDR1 DFQATT and CDR2 SNEGSKA (reference sequence). The V and J ends lost 2 bases and 5 bases respectively, with 13 bases between them. The CDR3, as DNA: TGCAGTGCTAGACTGGGACGGGCCCACGAGCAGTACTTC. It codes for CSARLGRAHEQYF.

The CDR3 sequence is CASSLGPPLEQYF. The CDR3 nucleotides are TGTGCCAGCAGCTTAGGGCCGCCCCTAGAGCAGTACTTC. The V gene is TRBV11-2, the J gene TRBJ2-7; the D is unclear. V was trimmed by 1 base and J by 7 bases, leaving 11 bases between them. Germline CDR1 SGHAT, CDR2 FQNNGV. This CDR3 contains 13 residues.

The rearrangement uses TRBV2 and TRBJ2-1; 13 bases fit TRBD2. The CDR3 loop spans 15 amino acids. V gave up 6 bases and J gave up 1 base; unmatched junction bases: 0. Per the germline V gene, CDR1 is SNHLY and CDR2 is FYNNEI. The CDR3 sequence: CASRTSGRSYNEQFF. The CDR3 coding sequence is TGTGCCAGCAGGACTAGCGGGAGGTCCTACAATGAGCAGTTCTTC.

There are many counts of this clonotype. V is TRBV4-3 and J is TRBJ2-2; D might be TRBD1 (6 bases). Germline V gene lookup returns CDR1 LGHNA and CDR2 YSLEER. V dropped 0 bases and J dropped 7 bases, with 12 bases sitting between them. The CDR3 length is 15 residues. As DNA, the CDR3 is TGCGCCAGCAGCCAAGATGCCAGGGGCCTCGGGGAGCTGTTTTTT. Encoded protein: CASSQDARGLGELFF.

Ten or more counts support this clonotype. CDR3 residues: CASTRDREYNEQFF. In nucleotides, the CDR3 is TGCGCCAGTACCCGGGACAGAGAATACAATGAGCAGTTCTTC. V usage is TRBV5-1 and J usage is TRBJ2-1; TRBD1 matches at 7 bases. Germline V gene data show CDR1 as SGHRS and CDR2 as YFSETQ. The junction had 9 bases not matched to a gene; V was cut back by 8 bases and J by 4 bases. This CDR3 has 14 residues.

The chain uses TRBV10-3 and TRBJ1-2; tentative D call: TRBD1 (6 bases). Germline assignment: CDR1 ENHRY and CDR2 SYGVKD. V gave up 6 bases and J gave up 6 bases, with 8 bases separating them. The CDR3 totals 11 residues. The CDR3 spells CAIRDSDGYTF. The DNA of the CDR3 is TGTGCCATCAGGGACAGCGATGGCTACACCTTC.

The chain uses TRBV4-2 and TRBJ2-7; D might be TRBD2 (7 bases). The CDR3 runs 15 residues. Germline loops: CDR1 LGHNA, CDR2 YNFKEQ. The V end was cut by 6 bases, the J end by 2 bases, with 17 bases between. The CDR3 DNA sequence: TGTGCCAGCAGTTCGGGTAGGGGGGGCACCTACGAGCAGTACTTC. It codes for CASSSGRGGTYEQYF.

This clonotype was seen repeatedly, ten times or more. The chain carries TRBV29-1 and TRBJ2-3, with D possibly TRBD1 on 5 matching bases. This CDR3 comprises 14 residues. V was pared by 7 bases and J by 0 bases, with 14 bases between. Germline lookup yields CDR1 SQVTM and CDR2 ANQGSEA. The DNA of the CDR3 is TGCAGCGCTTCCCAGGGCGTTAGCACAGATACGCAGTATTTT. Translated: CSASQGVSTDTQYF.

This clonotype occurred a few times. The chain uses TRBV20-1 and TRBJ2-1, with 8 positions matching TRBD1. V lost 6 bases to trimming and J lost 2 bases; unmatched junction nucleotides: 15. Germline CDR1 reads DFQATT; CDR2 reads SNEGSKA (reference sequence). This CDR3 is built from 17 residues. CDR3 residues: CSARPGGQGIPYNEQFF. DNA for the CDR3: TGCAGTGCCAGACCCGGAGGACAGGGAATTCCCTACAATGAGCAGTTCTTC.

This clonotype was picked up many times. This chain joins TRBV19 and TRBJ1-5; 7 bases match TRBD1. Trimming removed 1 base from V and 3 bases from J; junction bases left unmatched: 3. The CDR3 contains 15 residues. Germline CDR1 is LNHDA and CDR2 is SQIVND (reference sequence). The CDR3 reads CASSIGGTVNQPQHF. CDR3 nucleotides: TGTGCCAGTAGTATAGGAGGGACAGTCAATCAGCCCCAGCATTTT. The full variable domain, completed using reference TRBV19 and TRBJ1-5, is DGGITQSPKYLFRKEGQNVTLSCEQNLNHDAMYWYRQDPGQGLRLIYYSQIVNDFQKGDIAEGYSVSREKKESFPLTVTSAQKNPTAFYLCASSIGGTVNQPQHFGDGTRLSIL.

On this clonotype itself: This is likely a read error, given that the CDR3 carries no conserved phenylalanine or tryptophan at its end. The rearrangement uses TRBV15 and TRBJ2-7; maybe TRBD1 (6 bases). The CDR3 is made up of 14 amino acids. Germline-derived CDR1 and CDR2 are LNHNV and YYDKDF (reference sequence). Deletions cut 0 bases from V and 3 bases from J, with 9 bases between. CDR3 coding DNA: TGTGCCACCAGCAGAGACAGGGGCGGCTACGAGCAGTACTCC. This sequence encodes CATSRDRGGYEQYS.

This clonotype was seen at least ten times. In DNA, the CDR3 is TGTGCCAGCAGTTCGCAGGGACAGGAAGAGACCCAGTACTTC. This gives the protein CASSSQGQEETQYF. The chain is built from TRBV12-3 or TRBV12-4 and TRBJ2-5, with TRBD1 matching 8 bases. The CDR3 is 14 residues long. J lost 3 bases, V lost 4 bases, and 4 bases had no gene match.

On this clonotype: One end of the junction varies from germline; a read error may be responsible. The chain recombines TRBV28 with TRBJ2-1, with 7 bases that match TRBD1. Germline V CDR1 and CDR2: MDHEN, SYDVKM. The CDR3 runs to 14 residues. The DNA for the CDR3 is TGTGCCAGCAGACCCGGGACAGCCCCCAATCAGCAGTTCTTC. It yields the protein CASRPGTAPNQQFF.

The rearrangement joins TRBV6-2 or TRBV6-3 to TRBJ2-7, with 7 bases matching TRBD1. Germline V gene sequence: CDR1 MNHEY, CDR2 SVGEGT. V dropped 8 bases and J dropped 0; count of bases not matched to a gene: 10. The CDR3 contains 15 residues. The CDR3 coding sequence is TGTGCCAGCGCTTCCTCCCGGGACAGCTCCTACGAGCAGTACTTC. Residues: CASASSRDSSYEQYF.

This chain joins TRBV6-5 and TRBJ1-2; 7 bases line up with TRBD1. CDR1 is MNHEY, CDR2 SVGAGI, per germline. The CDR3 sequence is 17 residues long. The V segment lost 2 bases and the J segment 5 bases; nucleotides outside the gene matches: 14. The CDR3 DNA sequence: TGTGCCAGCAGTTACCGGGGGAGACAGGGAAAACCATATGGCTACACCTTC. Translating it yields CASSYRGRQGKPYGYTF.

This clonotype was observed many times. This chain joins TRBV7-2 and TRBJ1-2, with 10 bases identical to TRBD1. The CDR3 has 15 amino acids. V gave up 4 bases and J gave up 8 bases; unmatched junction bases: 10. Germline CDR1 and CDR2: SGHTA and FQGNSA. CDR3 DNA: TGTGCCAGCAGCTCTCAGTGGGACAGGGGAGGGGGCTACACCTTC. Protein sequence: CASSSQWDRGGGYTF.

This clonotype was seen many times. The V and J genes are TRBV12-3 or TRBV12-4 and TRBJ2-7; the match to TRBD2 covers 9 bases. This CDR3 spans 15 amino acids. Trimming at V came to 2 bases and at J to 3 bases, leaving 5 bases not matched to a gene. The CDR3 loop is CASSLWSGGNYEQYF. CDR3 coding DNA: TGTGCCAGCAGTTTATGGAGCGGGGGGAACTACGAGCAGTACTTC.

The J gene is TRBJ1-3, the V gene TRBV12-3 or TRBV12-4; D is perhaps TRBD1 (5 bases). There are 15 residues in the CDR3. Deletions cut 5 bases from V and 2 bases from J, with 13 bases between. The CDR3 bases are TGTGCCAGCAGTCAGGCCCTGACAGCTGGAAACACCATATATTTT. Translation: CASSQALTAGNTIYF.

The table lists this clonotype with many counts. The chain employs TRBV28 and TRBJ2-3, with TRBD2 as a possible D gene (6 bases). Germline V lookup: CDR1 MDHEN, CDR2 SYDVKM. The CDR3 totals 14 residues. Trimming shortened V by 5 bases and J by 3 bases, and 12 bases separated the two germline ends. CDR3 DNA sequence: TGTGCCAGCAGTCCCGGGAGTGGAACAGATACGCAGTATTTT. Residues: CASSPGSGTDTQYF.

This clonotype turned up a few times. V and J are TRBV9 and TRBJ1-1; 11 positions match TRBD1. V gave up 6 bases and J gave up 4 bases; unmatched junction bases: 5. There are 14 residues in the CDR3. Germline-derived CDR1 and CDR2 are SGDLS and YYNGEE. The CDR3 coding sequence is TGTGCCAGCACCGACGGGACAGGGGGCACTGAAGCTTTCTTT. Encoded protein: CASTDGTGGTEAFF.

This clonotype was seen a handful of times. The chain employs TRBV20-1 and TRBJ2-1, with 10 nucleotides matching TRBD2. This CDR3 is built from 12 residues. Per germline, CDR1 DFQATT and CDR2 SNEGSKA (reference sequence). The V gene end was trimmed by 4 bases and the J gene end by 16 bases; junction bases not matched to a gene: 10. CDR3 DNA: TGCAGTGCTATATATTCAGCGGGAGGGTATTTCTTC. Protein: CSAIYSAGGYFF.

This clonotype was detected only a few times. V and J are TRBV6-2 or TRBV6-3 and TRBJ1-1; D is ambiguous. The CDR3 has 13 residues. V lost 6 bases and J 0 bases, leaving 8 bases between the germline ends. Per germline, CDR1 MNHEY and CDR2 SVGEGT. DNA for the CDR3: TGTGCCAGCAGGGTTGGTCTGAACACTGAAGCTTTCTTT. As protein: CASRVGLNTEAFF.